Following are 8 T cell receptor beta chains from one sample sequenced in a study of cytomegalovirus exposure and HLA in healthy donors (dated by TCRdb to between 2016 and 2019). To prepare the library, the immunoSEQ multiplex PCR assay was applied. TCRdb carries this immuneACCESS record with in-frame sequences only. Its versions omit some clonotypes, under half of them owing to an unresolved V gene in the studies checked, with the rest unexplained. For this sample the table gives 200,000 or so clones, of which 65% to 90% were detected only once. The ten largest make up around 15% of the sample. Sequencing used PBMCs. The receptors were sampled from a woman in her 30s in good health and CMV-seropositive.

Many counts were recorded for this clone. The rearrangement links TRBV7-9 to TRBJ1-5; the match to TRBD1 covers 7 bases. This CDR3 region has 16 residues. CDR1 is SEHNR and CDR2 is FQNEAQ in the germline V gene (reference sequence). The V gene end was trimmed by 5 bases and the J gene end by 3 bases; junction bases not matched to a gene: 10. The CDR3 DNA reads as TGTGCCAGCAGCGCTACCGGGACAGAGTACAATCAGCCCCAGCATTTT. Translating it yields CASSATGTEYNQPQHF. The full variable domain, in which reference TRBV7-9 and TRBJ1-5 provide the parts outside the CDR3, is DTGVSQNPRHKITKRGQNVTFRCDPISEHNRLYWYRQTLGQGPEFLTYFQNEAQLEKSRLLSDRFSAERPKGSFSTLEIQRTEQGDSAMYLCASSATGTEYNQPQHFGDGTRLSIL.

The chain employs TRBV2 and TRBJ1-3; TRBD1 might be the D (6 bases). Trimming left V 7 bases short and J 2 bases short, with 12 bases between. The CDR3 has 14 residues. Germline V CDR1 and CDR2: SNHLY, FYNNEI. The CDR3 DNA is TGTGCCAGCAACCTAGGGACACCTGGAAACACCATATATTTT. Amino acid sequence: CASNLGTPGNTIYF. Complete variable domain (other parts from reference TRBV2 and TRBJ1-3): EPEVTQTPSHQVTQMGQEVILRCVPISNHLYFYWYRQILGQKVEFLVSFYNNEISEKSEIFDDQFSVERPDGSNFTLKIRSTKLEDSAMYFCASNLGTPGNTIYFGEGSWLTVV.

This chain uses TRBV11-3 with TRBJ2-1; D possibly corresponds to TRBD2 (6 bases). Germline CDR1 SGHNT, CDR2 YENEEA. Between the trimmed V and J ends, which lost 4 bases and 10 bases, there was a span of 11 bases. The CDR3 runs 12 residues. CDR3 bases: TGTGCCAGCAGCTCCAGGGCGGGGGAGCAGTTCTTC. Translated: CASSSRAGEQFF.

The rearrangement links TRBV25-1 to TRBJ2-3; maybe TRBD2 (7 bases). V gave up 0 bases and J gave up 0 bases, with 13 bases separating them. CDR1 is MGHDK and CDR2 is SYGVNS in the germline V gene. CDR3 size: 17 residues. In nucleotides, the CDR3 is TGTGCCAGCAGTGAATATAGGGGGGGAAAAAGCACAGATACGCAGTATTTT. Protein sequence: CASSEYRGGKSTDTQYF.

V gene TRBV6-5 combines with J gene TRBJ1-2; D may be TRBD1 (6 bases). Germline CDR1 and CDR2: MNHEY and SVGAGI. The germline V and J ends were trimmed by 5 bases and 4 bases, with 14 bases remaining between them. This CDR3 spans 14 amino acids. The DNA of the CDR3 is TGTGCCAGCAGTCCCGGACAGAAAGCCTATGGCTACACCTTC. Its protein is CASSPGQKAYGYTF.

The count of this clone is one. This chain connects TRBV6-6 to TRBJ1-3; 11 bases fit TRBD1. The CDR3 has 16 residues. Looked up from germline, CDR1 is MNHNY and CDR2 is SVGAGI (reference sequence). With V trimmed by 7 bases and J by 2 bases, 7 bases remained unmatched. The CDR3 protein is CASNSPGQGAGNTIYF. The DNA for the CDR3 is TGTGCCAGCAACTCCCCGGGACAGGGGGCTGGAAACACCATATATTTT.

This chain connects TRBV27 to TRBJ1-1; 9 nucleotides align to TRBD1. Germline V gene lookup returns CDR1 MNHEY and CDR2 SMNVEV (reference sequence). V shed 4 bases, J shed 6 bases, and the junction held 3 bases outside the gene matches. This CDR3 has 13 residues. The CDR3 nucleotides are TGTGCCAGCAGTTGGACAGGGGTCCCTGAAGCTTTCTTT. Amino acid sequence: CASSWTGVPEAFF.

V gene TRBV28 combines with J gene TRBJ1-1; 8 nucleotides line up with TRBD1. The V gene end was trimmed by 5 bases and the J gene end by 5 bases; junction bases not matched to a gene: 10. Per germline, CDR1 MDHEN and CDR2 SYDVKM. The CDR3 loop spans 15 amino acids. The CDR3 DNA reads as TGTGCCAGCAGTACTCACGGACAGGGTCGGACTGAAGCTTTCTTT. It translates to CASSTHGQGRTEAFF.